This T cell receptor (beta chain) originates from a study of tumor-infiltrating lymphocytes in primary liver carcinoma. Study context: Patients of both sexes were 30 to 69 years old. Tumors measured roughly 4 to 11 cm and were stage T1-T3 N0M0. Study observations and caveats: Tumor top-250-clone fraction significantly exceeded that of blood (p = 0.039).

The table lists this clonotype with many counts. Antigen unknown. The authors made TCR beta cDNA from around 500 ng total RNA with a constant-region primer. Generation of the TCR beta libraries relied on three nested multiplex PCR rounds using slightly modified ARM-PCR. It was with TRBV1-TRBV30 forward primers and a C-beta reverse primer that the first two PCR rounds were run, at approximately 10 cycles each. TCRdb ran MiXCR on the multiplex PCR reads and lists one entry per CDR3 protein. The repertoire holds nearly 200,000 distinct CDR3 sequences, less than 70% seen once, with roughly 7% in the top ten. The CDR3 runs 15 residues. Germline V gene data show CDR1 as WSHSY and CDR2 as SAAADI. V was cut by 2 bases and J by 5 bases, with 14 bases left in between. RNA isolated from unsorted whole blood supplied the blood RNA, with germline DNA also extracted. A sample of around 4 milliliters of peripheral blood was taken before surgery.

The sample consisted of peripheral blood. This receptor was identified in a woman in her sixties with primary liver carcinoma and hepatitis B virus infection. V is TRBV10-2 and J is TRBJ2-3; D may be TRBD2 (6 bases). This chain's CDR3 is CASSERTGAGDTQYF. CDR3 in DNA: TGCGCCAGCAGTGAGAGGACGGGAGCTGGAGATACGCAGTATTTT.